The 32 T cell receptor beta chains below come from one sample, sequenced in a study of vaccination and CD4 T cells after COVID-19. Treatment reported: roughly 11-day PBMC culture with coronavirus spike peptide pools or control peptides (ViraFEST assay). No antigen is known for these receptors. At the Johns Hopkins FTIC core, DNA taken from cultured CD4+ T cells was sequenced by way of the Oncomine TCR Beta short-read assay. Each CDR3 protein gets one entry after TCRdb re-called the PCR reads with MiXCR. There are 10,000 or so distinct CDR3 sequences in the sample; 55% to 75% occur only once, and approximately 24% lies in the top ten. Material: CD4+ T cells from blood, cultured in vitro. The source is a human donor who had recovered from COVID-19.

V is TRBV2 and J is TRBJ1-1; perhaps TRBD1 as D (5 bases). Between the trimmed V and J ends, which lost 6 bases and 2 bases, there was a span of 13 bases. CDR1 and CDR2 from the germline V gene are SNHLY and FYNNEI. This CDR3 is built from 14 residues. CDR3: CASSPRGENTEAFF. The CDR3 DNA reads TGTGCCAGCAGCCCCAGAGGGGAAAACACTGAAGCTTTCTTT.

The CDR3 DNA sequence: TGTGCCAGCAGTGCCCGACCGGCGGGGGGATCCCGGGCACATTTCGATGAGCAGTTCTTC. This encodes CASSARPAGGSRAHFDEQFF. V usage is TRBV6-4 and J usage is TRBJ2-1; 8 nucleotides agree with TRBD2. Trimming cost V 4 bases and J 8 bases; bases outside gene matches: 25. The length of the CDR3 is 20 residues. CDR1 is MRHNA, CDR2 SNTAGT, per germline.

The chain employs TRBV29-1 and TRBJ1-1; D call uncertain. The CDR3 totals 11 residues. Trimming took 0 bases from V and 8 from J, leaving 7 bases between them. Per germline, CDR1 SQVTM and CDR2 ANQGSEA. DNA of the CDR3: TGCAGCGTTGAAGATCTGGACGAAGCTTTCTTT. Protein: CSVEDLDEAFF.

CDR3 DNA: TGTGCCAGCAGCACCAGGGGCCTGAACACTGAAGCTTTCTTT. This sequence encodes CASSTRGLNTEAFF. The V and J genes are TRBV11-1 and TRBJ1-1, with D possibly TRBD1 on 6 matching bases. This CDR3 region has 14 residues. CDR1 and CDR2 from the germline V gene are SGHAT and FQDESV (reference sequence). Trimming cost V 5 bases and J 0 bases, with 10 bases left between them.

The CDR3 nucleotides are TGTGCCAGCAGTTACTCGAAGGCAGCGGGGAGGGTCTACGAGCAGTACTTC. Protein sequence: CASSYSKAAGRVYEQYF. The rearrangement links TRBV6-5 to TRBJ2-7, with 7 bases aligning to TRBD2. The CDR3 runs 17 residues. J lost 3 bases, V lost 0 bases, and 11 bases had no gene match. Per germline, CDR1 MNHEY and CDR2 SVGAGI.

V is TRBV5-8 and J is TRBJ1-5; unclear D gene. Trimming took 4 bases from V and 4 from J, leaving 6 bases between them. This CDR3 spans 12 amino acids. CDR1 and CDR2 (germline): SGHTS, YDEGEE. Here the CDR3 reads CASSPLNQPQHF. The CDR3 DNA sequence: TGTGCCAGCAGCCCCTTAAATCAGCCCCAGCATTTT. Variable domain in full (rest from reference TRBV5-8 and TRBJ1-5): EAGVTQSPTHLIKTRGQQATLRCSPISGHTSVYWYQQALGLGLQFLLWYDEGEERNRGNFPPRFSGRQFPNYSSELNVNALELEDSALYLCASSPLNQPQHFGDGTRLSIL.

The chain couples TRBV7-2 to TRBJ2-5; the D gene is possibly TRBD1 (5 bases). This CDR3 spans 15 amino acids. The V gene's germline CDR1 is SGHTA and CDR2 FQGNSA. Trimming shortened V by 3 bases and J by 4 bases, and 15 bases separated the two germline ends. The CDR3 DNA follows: TGTGCCAGCAGCTTCCAACCAGGGATAGGAGAGACCCAGTACTTC. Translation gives CASSFQPGIGETQYF.

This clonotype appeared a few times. The CDR3 region is CASSRGRTSVEAFF. As DNA, the CDR3 is TGTGCCAGCAGCCGAGGGAGGACAAGCGTTGAAGCTTTCTTT. This chain links TRBV7-8 with TRBJ1-1, with a weak D call TRBD1 (5 bases). Trimming took off 5 bases at V and 7 bases at J, with 17 bases between the two ends. Per germline, CDR1 SGHVS and CDR2 FQNEAQ. This CDR3 has 14 amino acids.

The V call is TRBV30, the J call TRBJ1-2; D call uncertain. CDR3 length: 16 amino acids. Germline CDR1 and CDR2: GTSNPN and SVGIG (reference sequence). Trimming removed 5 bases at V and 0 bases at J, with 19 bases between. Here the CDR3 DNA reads TGTGCCTGGGAAACTTACTCCGGTATAGCTAACTATGGCTACACCTTC. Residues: CAWETYSGIANYGYTF. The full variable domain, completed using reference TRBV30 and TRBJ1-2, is SQTIHQWPATLVQPVGSPLSLECTVEGTSNPNLYWYRQAAGRGLQLLFYSVGIGQISSEVPQNLSASRPQDRQFILSSKKLLLSDSGFYLCAWETYSGIANYGYTFGSGTRLTVV.

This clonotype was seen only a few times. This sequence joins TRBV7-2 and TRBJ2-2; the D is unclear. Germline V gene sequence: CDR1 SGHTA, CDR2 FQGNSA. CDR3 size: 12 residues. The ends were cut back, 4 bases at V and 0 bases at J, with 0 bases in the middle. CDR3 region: CASSSNTGELFF. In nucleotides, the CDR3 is TGTGCCAGCAGCTCGAACACCGGGGAGCTGTTTTTT. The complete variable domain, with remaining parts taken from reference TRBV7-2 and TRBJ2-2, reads GAGVSQSPSNKVTEKGKDVELRCDPISGHTALYWYRQSLGQGLEFLIYFQGNSAPDKSGLPSDRFSAERTGGSVSTLTIQRTQQEDSAVYLCASSSNTGELFFGEGSRLTVL.

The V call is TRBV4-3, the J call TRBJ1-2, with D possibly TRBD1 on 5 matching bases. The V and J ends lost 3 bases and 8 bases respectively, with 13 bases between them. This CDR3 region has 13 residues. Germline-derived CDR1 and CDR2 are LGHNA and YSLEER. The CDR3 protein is CASSHNRLGGYTF. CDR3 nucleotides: TGCGCCAGCAGCCATAACAGGCTTGGGGGCTACACCTTC.

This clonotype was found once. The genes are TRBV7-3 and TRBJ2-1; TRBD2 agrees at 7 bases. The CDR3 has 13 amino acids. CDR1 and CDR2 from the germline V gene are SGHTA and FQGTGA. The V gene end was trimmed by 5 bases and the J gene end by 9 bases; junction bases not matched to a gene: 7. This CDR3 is CASSGTSAGEQFF. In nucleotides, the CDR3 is TGTGCCAGCAGCGGTACTAGCGCCGGTGAGCAGTTCTTC.

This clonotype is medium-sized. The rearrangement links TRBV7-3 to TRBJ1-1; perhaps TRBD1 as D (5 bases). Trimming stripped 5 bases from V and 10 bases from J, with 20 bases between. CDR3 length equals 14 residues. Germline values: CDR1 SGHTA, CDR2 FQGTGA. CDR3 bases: TGTGCCAGCAGCCCCTTGGGGACTCCCGAGGTAGCTTTCTTT. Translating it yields CASSPLGTPEVAFF.

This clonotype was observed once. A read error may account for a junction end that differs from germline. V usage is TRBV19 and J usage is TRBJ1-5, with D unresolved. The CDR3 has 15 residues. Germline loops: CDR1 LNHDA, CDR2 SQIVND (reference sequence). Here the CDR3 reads CASSIGGFPNQPQHF. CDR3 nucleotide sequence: TGTGCCAGTAGTATAGGAGGGTTCCCCAATCAGCCCCAACATTTT.

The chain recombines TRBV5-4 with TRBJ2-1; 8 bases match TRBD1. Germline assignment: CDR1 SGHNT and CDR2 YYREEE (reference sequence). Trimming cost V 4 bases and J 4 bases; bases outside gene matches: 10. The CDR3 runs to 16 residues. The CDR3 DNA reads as TGTGCCAGCAGCAAGCAAACAGGGGGGTCTTACAATGAGCAGTTCTTC. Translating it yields CASSKQTGGSYNEQFF.

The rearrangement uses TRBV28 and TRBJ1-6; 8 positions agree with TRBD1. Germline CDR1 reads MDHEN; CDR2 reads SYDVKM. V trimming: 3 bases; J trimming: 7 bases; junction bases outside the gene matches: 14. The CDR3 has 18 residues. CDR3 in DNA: TGTGCCAGCAGTTTCGGCCAGGGGGCGGGAAGACTAAATTCACCCCTCCACTTT. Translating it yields CASSFGQGAGRLNSPLHF.

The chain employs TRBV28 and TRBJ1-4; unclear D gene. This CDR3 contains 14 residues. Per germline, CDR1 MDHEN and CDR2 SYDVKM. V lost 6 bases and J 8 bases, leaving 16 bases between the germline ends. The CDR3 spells CASSLPTVPEKLFF. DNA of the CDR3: TGTGCCAGCAGCCTGCCGACGGTCCCCGAAAAACTGTTTTTT.

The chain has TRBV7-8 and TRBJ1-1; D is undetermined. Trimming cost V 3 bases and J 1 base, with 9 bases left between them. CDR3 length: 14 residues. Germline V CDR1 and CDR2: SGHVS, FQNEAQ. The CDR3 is CASSFQRSNTEAFF. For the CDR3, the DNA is TGTGCCAGCAGCTTTCAGCGGTCGAACACTGAAGCTTTCTTT. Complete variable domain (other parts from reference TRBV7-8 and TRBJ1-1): GAGVSQSPRYKVAKRGQDVALRCDPISGHVSLFWYQQALGQGPEFLTYFQNEAQLDKSGLPSDRFFAERPEGSVSTLKIQRTQQEDSAVYLCASSFQRSNTEAFFGQGTRLTVV.

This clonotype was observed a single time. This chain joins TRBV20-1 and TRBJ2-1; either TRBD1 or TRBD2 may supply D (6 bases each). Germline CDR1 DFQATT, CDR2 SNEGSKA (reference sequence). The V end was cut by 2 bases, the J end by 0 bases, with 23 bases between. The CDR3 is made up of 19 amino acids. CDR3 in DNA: TGCAGTGCTAGATCCCCCTCGGGGGCGCGGGAATACTCCTACAATGAGCAGTTCTTC. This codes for CSARSPSGAREYSYNEQFF.

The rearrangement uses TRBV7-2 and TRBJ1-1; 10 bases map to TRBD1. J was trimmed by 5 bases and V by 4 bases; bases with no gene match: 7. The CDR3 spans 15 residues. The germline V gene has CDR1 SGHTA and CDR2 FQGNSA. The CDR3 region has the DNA TGTGCCAGCAGCTCTACCGGGACAGGGGATACTGAAGCTTTCTTT. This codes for CASSSTGTGDTEAFF.

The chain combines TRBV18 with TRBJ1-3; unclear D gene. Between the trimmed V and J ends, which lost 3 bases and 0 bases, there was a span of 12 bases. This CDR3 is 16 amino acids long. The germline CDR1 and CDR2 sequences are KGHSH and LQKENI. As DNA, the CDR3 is TGTGCCAGCTCACCCAAGCCGAGGAGCTCTGGAAACACCATATATTTT. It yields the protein CASSPKPRSSGNTIYF.

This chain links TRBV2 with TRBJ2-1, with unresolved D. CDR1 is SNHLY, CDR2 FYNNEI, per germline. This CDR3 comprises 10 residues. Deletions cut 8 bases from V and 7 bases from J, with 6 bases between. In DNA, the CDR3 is TGTGCCAGCGAGCAAAATGAGCAGTTCTTC. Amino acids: CASEQNEQFF.

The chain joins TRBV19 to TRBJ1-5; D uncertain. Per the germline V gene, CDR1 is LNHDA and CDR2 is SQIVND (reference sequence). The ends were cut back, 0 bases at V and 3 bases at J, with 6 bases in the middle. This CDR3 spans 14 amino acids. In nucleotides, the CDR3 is TGTGCCAGTAGTATAGAAGGGTACAATCAGCCCCAGCATTTT. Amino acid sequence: CASSIEGYNQPQHF. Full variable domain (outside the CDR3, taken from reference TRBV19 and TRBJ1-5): DGGITQSPKYLFRKEGQNVTLSCEQNLNHDAMYWYRQDPGQGLRLIYYSQIVNDFQKGDIAEGYSVSREKKESFPLTVTSAQKNPTAFYLCASSIEGYNQPQHFGDGTRLSIL.

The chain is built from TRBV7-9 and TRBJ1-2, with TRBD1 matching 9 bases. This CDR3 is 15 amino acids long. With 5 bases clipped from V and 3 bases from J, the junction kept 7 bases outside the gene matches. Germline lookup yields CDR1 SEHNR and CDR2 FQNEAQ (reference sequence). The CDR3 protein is CASSLGQGHYYGYTF. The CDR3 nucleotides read TGTGCCAGCAGCCTGGGACAGGGACATTACTATGGCTACACCTTC. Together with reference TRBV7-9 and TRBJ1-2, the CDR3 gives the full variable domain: DTGVSQNPRHKITKRGQNVTFRCDPISEHNRLYWYRQTLGQGPEFLTYFQNEAQLEKSRLLSDRFSAERPKGSFSTLEIQRTEQGDSAMYLCASSLGQGHYYGYTFGSGTRLTVV.

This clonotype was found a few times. The DNA of the CDR3 is TGTGCCAGCAGTGAACAGGGGGGCTCTGGAAACACCATATATTTT. Translating gives CASSEQGGSGNTIYF. The rearrangement uses TRBV6-1 and TRBJ1-3; 7 bases line up with TRBD1. There are 15 residues in the CDR3. V lost 2 bases, J lost 0 bases, and 1 base stayed unmatched. Germline V gives CDR1 MNHNS, CDR2 SASEGT.

CDR3 nucleotides: TGCACCCGTGGCGGTAATCAGCCCCAGCATTTT. Its protein product is CTRGGNQPQHF. The chain has TRBV20-1 and TRBJ1-5; the D is unclear. CDR1 and CDR2 (germline): DFQATT, SNEGSKA (reference sequence). The CDR3 runs to 11 residues.

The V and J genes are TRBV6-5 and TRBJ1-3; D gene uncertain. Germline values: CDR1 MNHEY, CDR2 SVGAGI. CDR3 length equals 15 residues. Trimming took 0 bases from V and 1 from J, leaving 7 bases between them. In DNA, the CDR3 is TGTGCCAGCAGTTACTCCCTCGGATCTGGAAACACCATATATTTT. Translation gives CASSYSLGSGNTIYF.

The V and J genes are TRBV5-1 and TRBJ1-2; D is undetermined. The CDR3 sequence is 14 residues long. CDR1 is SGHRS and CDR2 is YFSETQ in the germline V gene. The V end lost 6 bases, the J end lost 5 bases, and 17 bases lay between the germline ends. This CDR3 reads CASTPWGGRYGYTF. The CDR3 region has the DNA TGCGCCAGCACCCCCTGGGGAGGGAGGTATGGCTACACCTTC.

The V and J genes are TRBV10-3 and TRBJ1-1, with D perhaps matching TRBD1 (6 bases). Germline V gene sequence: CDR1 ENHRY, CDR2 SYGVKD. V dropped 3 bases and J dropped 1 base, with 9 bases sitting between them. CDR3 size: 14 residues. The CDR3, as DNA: TGTGCCATCAGTGATCCGGGGGCGAACACTGAAGCTTTCTTT. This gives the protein CAISDPGANTEAFF.

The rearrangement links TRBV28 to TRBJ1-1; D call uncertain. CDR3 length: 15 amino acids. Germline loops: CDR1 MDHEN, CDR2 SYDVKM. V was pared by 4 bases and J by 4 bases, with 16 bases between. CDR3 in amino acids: CASSSPALGGTEAFF. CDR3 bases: TGTGCCAGCAGTTCCCCAGCCTTAGGAGGCACTGAAGCTTTCTTT.

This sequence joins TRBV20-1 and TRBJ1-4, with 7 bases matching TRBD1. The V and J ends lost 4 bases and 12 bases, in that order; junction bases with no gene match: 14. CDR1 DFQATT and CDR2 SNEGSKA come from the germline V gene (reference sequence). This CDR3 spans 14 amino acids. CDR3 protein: CSATSGQGGVELFF. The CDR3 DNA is TGCAGTGCTACCTCCGGGCAGGGGGGGGTGGAACTGTTTTTT.

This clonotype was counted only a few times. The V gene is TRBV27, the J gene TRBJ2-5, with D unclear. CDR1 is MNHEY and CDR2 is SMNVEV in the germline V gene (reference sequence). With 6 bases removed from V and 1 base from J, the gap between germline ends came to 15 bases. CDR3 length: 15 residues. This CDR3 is CASSPITATQETQYF. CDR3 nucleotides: TGTGCCAGCAGCCCTATAACCGCAACCCAAGAGACCCAGTACTTC.